This T cell receptor beta chain was sequenced for a study of long-term antiretroviral therapy in people with HIV. The CDR3 consists of 18 residues. The germline V gene has CDR1 KGHSH and CDR2 LQKENI. V dropped 5 bases and J dropped 0; count of bases not matched to a gene: 14. An immunoSEQ assay, version v3.0, was performed at survey level. The protocol was immunoSEQ multiplex PCR, while the TCRdb copy is restricted to in-frame clones and leaves out a portion. Among about 30,000 clones listed, around 93% were seen once. The chain carries TRBV18 and TRBJ2-3, with 7 bases that match TRBD1. The sample consisted of unsorted PBMCs, taken around 7.4 years after starting antiretroviral therapy. The receptor's source is a man aged 50-59 years with HIV. This CDR3 reads CASSSSLTTGASTDTQYF. The DNA of the CDR3 is TGTGCCAGCTCATCCTCCCTCACAACAGGGGCTAGCACAGATACGCAGTATTTT.